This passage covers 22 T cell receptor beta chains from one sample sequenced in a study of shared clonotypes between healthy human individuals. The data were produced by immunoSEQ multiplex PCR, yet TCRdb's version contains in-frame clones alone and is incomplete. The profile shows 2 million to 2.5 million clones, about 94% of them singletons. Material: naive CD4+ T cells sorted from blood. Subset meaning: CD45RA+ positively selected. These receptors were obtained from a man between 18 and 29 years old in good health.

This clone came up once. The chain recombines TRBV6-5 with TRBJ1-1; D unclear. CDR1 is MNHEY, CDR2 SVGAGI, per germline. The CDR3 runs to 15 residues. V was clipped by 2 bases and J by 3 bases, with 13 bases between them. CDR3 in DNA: TGTGCCAGCAGTTACAACGAGGTCCCTCACACTGAAGCTTTCTTT. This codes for CASSYNEVPHTEAFF.

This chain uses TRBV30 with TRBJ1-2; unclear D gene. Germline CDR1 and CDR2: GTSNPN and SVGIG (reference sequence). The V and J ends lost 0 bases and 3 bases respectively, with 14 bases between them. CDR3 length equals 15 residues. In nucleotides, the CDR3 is TGTGCCTGGAGTGTACGGCGAGACCCTTACTATGGCTACACCTTC. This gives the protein CAWSVRRDPYYGYTF. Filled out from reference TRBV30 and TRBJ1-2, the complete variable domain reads SQTIHQWPATLVQPVGSPLSLECTVEGTSNPNLYWYRQAAGRGLQLLFYSVGIGQISSEVPQNLSASRPQDRQFILSSKKLLLSDSGFYLCAWSVRRDPYYGYTFGSGTRLTVV.

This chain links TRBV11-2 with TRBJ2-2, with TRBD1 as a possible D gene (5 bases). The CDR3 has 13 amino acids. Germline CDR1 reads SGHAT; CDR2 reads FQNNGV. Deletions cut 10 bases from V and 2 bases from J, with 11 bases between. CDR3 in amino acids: CATSRGNTGELFF. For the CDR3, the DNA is TGTGCCACCTCAAGGGGTAACACCGGGGAGCTGTTTTTT.

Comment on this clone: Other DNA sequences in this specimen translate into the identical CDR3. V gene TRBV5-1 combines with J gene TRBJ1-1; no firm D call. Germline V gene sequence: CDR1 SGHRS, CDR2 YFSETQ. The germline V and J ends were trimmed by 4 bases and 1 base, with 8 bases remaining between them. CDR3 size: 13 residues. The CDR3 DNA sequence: TGCGCCAGCAGCCAGACGGGGAACACTGAAGCTTTCTTT. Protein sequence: CASSQTGNTEAFF.

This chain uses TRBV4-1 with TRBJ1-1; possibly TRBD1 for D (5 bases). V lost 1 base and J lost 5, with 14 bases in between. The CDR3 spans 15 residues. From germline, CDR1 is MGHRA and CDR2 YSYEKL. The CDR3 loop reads CASSQVPGGSTEAFF. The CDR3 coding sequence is TGCGCCAGCAGCCAAGTCCCGGGGGGTTCAACTGAAGCTTTCTTT.

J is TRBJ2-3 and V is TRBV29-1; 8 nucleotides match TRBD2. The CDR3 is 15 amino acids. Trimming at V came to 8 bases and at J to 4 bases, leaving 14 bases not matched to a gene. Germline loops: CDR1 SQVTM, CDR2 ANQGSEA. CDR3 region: CSLAGGGTLADTQYF. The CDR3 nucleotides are TGCAGCCTCGCGGGGGGAGGGACCCTGGCAGATACGCAGTATTTT.

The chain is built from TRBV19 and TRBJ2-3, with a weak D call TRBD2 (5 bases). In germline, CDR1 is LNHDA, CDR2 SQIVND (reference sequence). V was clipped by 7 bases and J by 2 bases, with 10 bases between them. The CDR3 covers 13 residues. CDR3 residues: CASNDGDTDTQYF. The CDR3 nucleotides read TGTGCCAGTAATGACGGGGACACAGATACGCAGTATTTT. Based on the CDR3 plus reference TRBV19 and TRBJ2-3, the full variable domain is DGGITQSPKYLFRKEGQNVTLSCEQNLNHDAMYWYRQDPGQGLRLIYYSQIVNDFQKGDIAEGYSVSREKKESFPLTVTSAQKNPTAFYLCASNDGDTDTQYFGPGTRLTVL.

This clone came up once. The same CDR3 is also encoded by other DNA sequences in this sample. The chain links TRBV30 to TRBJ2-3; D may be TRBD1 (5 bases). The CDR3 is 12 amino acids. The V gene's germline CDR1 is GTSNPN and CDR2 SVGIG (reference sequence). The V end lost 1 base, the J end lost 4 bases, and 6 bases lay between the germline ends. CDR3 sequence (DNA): TGTGCCTGGAGTGGGGGCCCAGATACGCAGTATTTT. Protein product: CAWSGGPDTQYF.

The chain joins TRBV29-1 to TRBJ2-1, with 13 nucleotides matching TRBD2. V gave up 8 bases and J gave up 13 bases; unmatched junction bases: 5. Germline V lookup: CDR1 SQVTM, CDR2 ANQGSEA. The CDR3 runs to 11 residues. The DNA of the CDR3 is TGCAGCTTTGGACTAGCGGGGGTTCAGTTCTTC. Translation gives CSFGLAGVQFF.

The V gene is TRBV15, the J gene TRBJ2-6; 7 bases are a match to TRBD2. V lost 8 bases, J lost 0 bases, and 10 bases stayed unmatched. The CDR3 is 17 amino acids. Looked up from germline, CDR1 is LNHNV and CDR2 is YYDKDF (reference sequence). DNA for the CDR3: TGTGCCACCCAAAGGGGTGGACTAGACTCTGGGGCCAACGTCCTGACTTTC. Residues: CATQRGGLDSGANVLTF.

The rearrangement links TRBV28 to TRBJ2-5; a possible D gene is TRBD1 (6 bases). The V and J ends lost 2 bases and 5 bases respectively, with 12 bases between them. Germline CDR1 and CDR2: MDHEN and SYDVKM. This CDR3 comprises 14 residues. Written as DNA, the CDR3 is TGTGCCAGCAGTTTAAGGGGGTACGGGGAGACCCAGTACTTC. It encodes CASSLRGYGETQYF.

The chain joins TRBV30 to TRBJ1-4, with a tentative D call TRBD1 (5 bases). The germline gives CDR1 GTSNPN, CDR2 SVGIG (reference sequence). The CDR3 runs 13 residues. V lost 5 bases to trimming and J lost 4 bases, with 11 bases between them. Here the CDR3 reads CAWAGLLNEKLFF. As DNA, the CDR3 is TGTGCCTGGGCAGGGTTGCTTAATGAAAAACTGTTTTTT. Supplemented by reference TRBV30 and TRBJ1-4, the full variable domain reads SQTIHQWPATLVQPVGSPLSLECTVEGTSNPNLYWYRQAAGRGLQLLFYSVGIGQISSEVPQNLSASRPQDRQFILSSKKLLLSDSGFYLCAWAGLLNEKLFFGSGTQLSVL.

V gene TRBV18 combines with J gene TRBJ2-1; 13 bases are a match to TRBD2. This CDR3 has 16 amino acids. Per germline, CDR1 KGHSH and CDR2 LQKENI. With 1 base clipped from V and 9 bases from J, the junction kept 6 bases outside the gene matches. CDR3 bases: TGTGCCAGCTCACCACGGGGACTAGCGGGATCAGGTGAGCAGTTCTTC. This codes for CASSPRGLAGSGEQFF.

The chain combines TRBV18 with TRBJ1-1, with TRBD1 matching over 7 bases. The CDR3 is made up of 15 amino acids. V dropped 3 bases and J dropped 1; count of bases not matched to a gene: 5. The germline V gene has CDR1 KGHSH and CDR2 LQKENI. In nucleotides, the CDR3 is TGTGCCAGCTCACCCTGGGGACAGTCGAACACTGAAGCTTTCTTT. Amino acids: CASSPWGQSNTEAFF.

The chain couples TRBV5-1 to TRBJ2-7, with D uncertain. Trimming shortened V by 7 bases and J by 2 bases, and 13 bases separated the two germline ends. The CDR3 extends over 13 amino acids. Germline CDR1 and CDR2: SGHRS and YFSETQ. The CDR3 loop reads CASSQAPTYEQYF. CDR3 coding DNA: TGCGCCAGCTCGCAAGCCCCTACCTACGAGCAGTACTTC. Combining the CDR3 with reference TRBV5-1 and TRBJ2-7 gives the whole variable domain KAGVTQTPRYLIKTRGQQVTLSCSPISGHRSVSWYQQTPGQGLQFLFEYFSETQRNKGNFPGRFSGRQFSNSRSEMNVSTLELGDSALYLCASSQAPTYEQYFGPGTRLTVT.

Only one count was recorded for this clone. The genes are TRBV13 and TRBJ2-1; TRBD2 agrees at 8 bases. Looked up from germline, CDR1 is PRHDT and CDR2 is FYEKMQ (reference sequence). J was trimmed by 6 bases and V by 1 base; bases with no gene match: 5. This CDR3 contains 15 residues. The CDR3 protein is CASSLAPSGFNEQFF. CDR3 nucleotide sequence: TGTGCCAGCAGCTTAGCTCCTAGCGGGTTCAATGAGCAGTTCTTC.

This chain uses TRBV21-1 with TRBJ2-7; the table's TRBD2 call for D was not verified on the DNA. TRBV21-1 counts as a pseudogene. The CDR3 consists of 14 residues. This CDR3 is CASSKQGRLYEQYF. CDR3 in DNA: TGTGCCAGCAGCAAACAAGGGAGACTTTACGAGCAGTACTTC.

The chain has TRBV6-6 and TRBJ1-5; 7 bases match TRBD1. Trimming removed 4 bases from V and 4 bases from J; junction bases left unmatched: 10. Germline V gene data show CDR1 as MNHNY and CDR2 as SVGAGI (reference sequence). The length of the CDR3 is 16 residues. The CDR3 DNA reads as TGTGCCAGCAGTTCATCGGAGACAGGGAGGAATCAGCCCCAGCATTTT. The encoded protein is CASSSSETGRNQPQHF.

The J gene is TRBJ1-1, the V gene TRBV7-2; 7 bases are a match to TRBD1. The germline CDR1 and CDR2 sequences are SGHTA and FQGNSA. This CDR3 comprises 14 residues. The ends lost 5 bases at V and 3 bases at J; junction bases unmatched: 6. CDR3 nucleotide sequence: TGTGCCAGCAGCCCACAGGGGCTGGACACTGAAGCTTTCTTT. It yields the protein CASSPQGLDTEAFF. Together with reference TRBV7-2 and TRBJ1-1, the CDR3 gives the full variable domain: GAGVSQSPSNKVTEKGKDVELRCDPISGHTALYWYRQSLGQGLEFLIYFQGNSAPDKSGLPSDRFSAERTGGSVSTLTIQRTQQEDSAVYLCASSPQGLDTEAFFGQGTRLTVV.

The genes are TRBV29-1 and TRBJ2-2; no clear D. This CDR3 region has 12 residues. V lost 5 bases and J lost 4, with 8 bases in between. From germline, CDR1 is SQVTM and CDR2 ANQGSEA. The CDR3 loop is CSVNFLTGELFF. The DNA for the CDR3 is TGCAGCGTTAATTTTCTCACCGGGGAGCTGTTTTTT.

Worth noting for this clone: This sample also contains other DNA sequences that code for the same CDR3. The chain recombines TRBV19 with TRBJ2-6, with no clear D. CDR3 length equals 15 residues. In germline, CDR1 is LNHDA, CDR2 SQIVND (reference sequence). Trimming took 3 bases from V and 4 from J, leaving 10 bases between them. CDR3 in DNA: TGTGCCAGTAGTATCCCCGGGTCCGGGGCCAACGTCCTGACTTTC. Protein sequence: CASSIPGSGANVLTF.

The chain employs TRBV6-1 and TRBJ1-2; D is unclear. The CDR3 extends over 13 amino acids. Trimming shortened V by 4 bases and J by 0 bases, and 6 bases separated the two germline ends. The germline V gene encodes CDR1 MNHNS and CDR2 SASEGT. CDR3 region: CASSALTNYGYTF. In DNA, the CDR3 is TGTGCCAGCAGTGCACTTACTAACTATGGCTACACCTTC.